The rows below give T cell receptor beta chains drawn from one sample of a study of monozygotic twins with inflammatory bowel disease. For each CDR3 protein, TCRdb gives one entry from its re-call of the 5' RACE reads, without DNA. Recorded here are fewer than 450,000 distinct CDR3 sequences; the top ten clones represent just over 2.5%. The sample taken for sequencing was blood. The receptor set was obtained from a human donor with ulcerative colitis or Crohn's disease, or a healthy co-twin of an affected twin (not recorded which). The CDR3 runs from the conserved cysteine through the conserved F or W. Each record gives: J gene, CDR3 length, V gene, CDR3 protein.

TRBJ1-2	14	TRBV30	CAWSVIPANYGYTF
TRBJ2-4	16	TRBV20-1	CSARWPNLRGGNIQYF
TRBJ1-1	14	TRBV14	CASSQEAGGTEASF
TRBJ2-5	13	TRBV7-9	CASSLVEARDQYF
TRBJ2-4	15	TRBV7-8	CASSLAQPGKNIQYF
TRBJ1-2	11	TRBV6-5	CASRSPEVYTF
TRBJ2-3	12	TRBV30	CAWSPTTDTQYF
TRBJ2-3	20	TRBV11-2	CASSLEVPGLAGLSTDTQYF
TRBJ2-5	12	TRBV30	CAWSFTGGSQYF
TRBJ2-3	16	TRBV6-2/TRBV6-3	CASSYSRQGHTDTQYF
TRBJ2-6	20	TRBV6-2/TRBV6-3	CASSYRTGLLHSSGANVLTF
TRBJ2-5	11	TRBV5-6	CASGVGETQYF
TRBJ1-1	14	TRBV5-1	CASSSPRGDTEAFF
TRBJ1-5	19	TRBV5-1	CASSPHPGQGAVFGQPQHF
TRBJ2-2	17	TRBV6-2/TRBV6-3	CASSYSSGGGDTGELFF
TRBJ2-7	12	TRBV29-1	CSAHYGGYEQYF
TRBJ2-3	16	TRBV9	CASSVFAGTSGDTQYF
TRBJ2-1	17	TRBV7-3	CASSPRLAGGPYNEQFF
TRBJ2-2	15	TRBV29-1	CSVEAGGPLTGELFF